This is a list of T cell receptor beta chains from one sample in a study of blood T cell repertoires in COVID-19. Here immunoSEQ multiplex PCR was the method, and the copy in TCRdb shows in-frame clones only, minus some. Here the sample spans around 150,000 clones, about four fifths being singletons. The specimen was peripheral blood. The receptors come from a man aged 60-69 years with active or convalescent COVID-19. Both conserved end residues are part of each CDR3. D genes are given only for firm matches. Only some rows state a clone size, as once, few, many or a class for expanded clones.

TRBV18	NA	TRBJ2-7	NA	CASSPPSPSVGEQYF	TGTGCCAGCTCACCACCTAGCCCTTCGGTGGGCGAGCAGTACTTC
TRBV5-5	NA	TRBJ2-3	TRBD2	CASSLDGLAGDTQYF	TGTGCCAGCAGCTTGGACGGACTAGCGGGGGATACGCAGTATTTT
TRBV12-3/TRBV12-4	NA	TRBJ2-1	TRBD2	CASSTGRGDEQFF	TGTGCCAGCAGTACCGGGAGGGGTGATGAGCAGTTCTTC
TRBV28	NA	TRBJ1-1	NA	CASSSWSNEEAFF	TGTGCCAGCAGTTCATGGTCCAACGAGGAGGCTTTCTTT
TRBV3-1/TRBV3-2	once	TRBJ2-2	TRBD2	CASSQDKRGAGELFF	TGTGCCAGCAGCCAAGATAAACGGGGGGCCGGGGAGCTGTTTTTT
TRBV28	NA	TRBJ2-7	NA	CASRTTAAWYF	TGTGCCAGCAGAACGACAGCCGCCTGGTACTTC
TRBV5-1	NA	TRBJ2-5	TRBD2	CASSTGTGGETQYF	TGCGCCAGCAGCACCGGGACGGGGGGTGAGACCCAGTACTTC
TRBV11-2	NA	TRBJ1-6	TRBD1	CASSLVYRGSPLHF	TGTGCCAGCAGCTTAGTATACAGGGGATCACCCCTCCACTTT
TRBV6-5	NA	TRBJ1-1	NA	CASRLDRMRTEAFF	TGTGCCAGCAGGTTGGACAGAATGAGGACTGAAGCTTTCTTT
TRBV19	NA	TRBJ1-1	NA	CASSPNRATEAFF	TGTGCCAGTAGCCCCAACAGGGCCACTGAAGCTTTCTTT
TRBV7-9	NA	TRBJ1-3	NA	CASNLGMAGNTIYF	TGTGCCAGCAACCTCGGGATGGCTGGAAACACCATATATTTT